Given below is one T cell receptor beta chain in context. The antigen is not known. Regions amplified from RNA transcripts were the TCR beta CDR3 regions. Carried out on the TCR CDR3, a first-round RT-PCR used the HTBI primer set. MiXCR, run by TCRdb on the multiplex PCR reads, gives a single entry per CDR3 protein. The sample has hundreds of thousands of distinct CDR3 sequences; about 14% are singletons. These data belong to a study of T cells in Graves' hyperthyroidism and ophthalmopathy. Looking at the study overall: It was at initial diagnosis, before any treatment, that peripheral blood was collected. Broader study findings: Most thyroid clonotypes expanded above 0.001 were also detected in blood.

Clinicians diagnosed patients from clinical symptoms, serum thyroxine and TRAb, thyroid ultrasound and orbital computed tomography. The clonotype originates from a man between 50 and 59 years old with Graves' ophthalmopathy. Sequencing input: blood.

For the CDR3, the DNA is TGTGCCAGCAGTTTTGGGGACAGGGCCGGAGAGACCCAGTACTTC. Protein sequence: CASSFGDRAGETQYF. The chain recombines TRBV12-3 or TRBV12-4 with TRBJ2-5; 9 positions agree with TRBD1. V shed 3 bases, J shed 4 bases, and the junction held 6 bases outside the gene matches. The CDR3 spans 15 residues.